Shown below are 9 T cell receptor beta chains from a single sample sequenced in a study of CD8+ T cells in alopecia areata. Extraction of RNA preceded its reverse transcription into cDNA, which served as the sequencing template. Produced via immunoSEQ multiplex PCR; TCRdb's table is partial and in-frame only. The sample lists tens of thousands of clones, 29% occurring once. Noted treatment: oral pan-JAK inhibitor, 5-10 mg twice daily. Sequences were derived from CD8+ T cells sorted from blood, sampled at week 4, from a patient treated with tofacitinib. These receptors were obtained from a human donor with alopecia areata.

V and J are TRBV29-1 and TRBJ2-3; 10 nucleotides align to TRBD2. This CDR3 spans 15 amino acids. CDR1 and CDR2 (germline): SQVTM, ANQGSEA. J lost 2 bases, V lost 4 bases, and 6 bases had no gene match. The DNA for the CDR3 is TGCAGCGTTGGGGCTAGCGGGAGACTCACAGATACGCAGTATTTT. This translates into CSVGASGRLTDTQYF.

The sample holds a few counts of this clone. The chain employs TRBV7-9 and TRBJ1-5; perhaps TRBD1 as D (5 bases). Germline V gene sequence: CDR1 SEHNR, CDR2 FQNEAQ (reference sequence). Trimming took 5 bases from V and 7 from J, leaving 9 bases between them. The CDR3 runs 12 residues. The CDR3 DNA reads TGTGCCAGCAGCGACGAGGGGCAGCCCCAGCATTTT. Its protein is CASSDEGQPQHF.

CDR3 protein: CASSLGGAVRQYF. In DNA, the CDR3 is TGTGCCAGCAGTTTGGGTGGGGCAGTCCGGCAGTACTTC. V is TRBV27 and J is TRBJ2-7, with TRBD1 as a possible D gene (5 bases). The germline gives CDR1 MNHEY, CDR2 SMNVEV (reference sequence). Between the trimmed V and J ends, which lost 3 bases and 9 bases, there was a span of 15 bases. CDR3 length: 13 amino acids.

The chain joins TRBV29-1 to TRBJ2-7; D may be TRBD2 (6 bases). The CDR3 is made up of 12 amino acids. Trimming cost V 2 bases and J 4 bases, with 9 bases left between them. CDR1 SQVTM and CDR2 ANQGSEA come from the germline V gene. The CDR3, as DNA: TGCAGCGTTGAACTTGGAGGGTACGAGCAGTACTTC. Protein sequence: CSVELGGYEQYF.

V gene TRBV6-5 combines with J gene TRBJ2-7; D not resolved. CDR1 is MNHEY, CDR2 SVGAGI, per germline. The CDR3 runs to 13 residues. The ends were cut back, 3 bases at V and 2 bases at J, with 8 bases in the middle. In DNA form, the CDR3 reads TGTGCCAGCAGTTATCGCCCGGCCTACGAGCAGTACTTC. Translated, it gives CASSYRPAYEQYF.

V is TRBV29-1 and J is TRBJ1-2; maybe TRBD1 (5 bases). Germline assignment: CDR1 SQVTM and CDR2 ANQGSEA. The V end was cut by 6 bases, the J end by 8 bases, with 16 bases between. CDR3 size: 12 residues. The DNA for the CDR3 is TGCAGCGTCGCGGGACGGGATGGGGGCTACACCTTC. Translation: CSVAGRDGGYTF. Filled out from reference TRBV29-1 and TRBJ1-2, the complete variable domain reads SAVISQKPSRDICQRGTSLTIQCQVDSQVTMMFWYRQQPGQSLTLIATANQGSEATYESGFVIDKFPISRPNLTFSTLTVSNMSPEDSSIYLCSVAGRDGGYTFGSGTRLTVV.

The genes are TRBV10-3 and TRBJ2-7; 7 bases are a match to TRBD2. Germline lookup yields CDR1 ENHRY and CDR2 SYGVKD. This CDR3 comprises 14 residues. V trimming: 4 bases; J trimming: 4 bases; junction bases outside the gene matches: 7. CDR3 bases: TGTGCCATCAGTGGGTCGGGAGGATTGTACGAGCAGTACTTC. It codes for CAISGSGGLYEQYF.

This clone was found a few times. The chain has TRBV9 and TRBJ1-2; D gene unclear. The CDR3 totals 11 residues. V dropped 3 bases and J dropped 6 bases, with 6 bases sitting between them. Germline loops: CDR1 SGDLS, CDR2 YYNGEE. The CDR3 sequence: CASSAPDGYTF. CDR3 bases: TGTGCCAGCAGCGCCCCTGATGGCTACACCTTC.

V is TRBV9 and J is TRBJ1-1; maybe TRBD1 (5 bases). Trimming took 4 bases from V and 0 from J, leaving 16 bases between them. This CDR3 has 16 amino acids. Germline CDR1 is SGDLS and CDR2 is YYNGEE. The CDR3 coding sequence is TGTGCCAGCAGCTCAGACCCCTCGACAGTGAACACTGAAGCTTTCTTT. This sequence encodes CASSSDPSTVNTEAFF.